A selection of T cell receptor beta chains follows, all from one sample in a study of blood T cells in healthy people across ages. TCRdb itself ran the 5' RACE reads through MiXCR, one entry per CDR3 protein. The sample contains roughly 550,000 distinct CDR3 sequences, around 24% of which appear only once. These data also featured in a second study, about T cells of mothers and their children.

The sequenced sample consisted of blood. These TCRs come from a boy between 10 and 17 years old in good health. Each CDR3 is given with its conserved first and last residue. The D gene is left open where the match is weak. Rows give clone size only sometimes, using once, few, many, or a class for an expanded clone.

TRBV2,.,17,TRBD1,TRBJ1-1,CAAYTGTGGRMNTEAFF,TGTGCCGCATATACCGGGACAGGGGGCAGAATGAACACTGAAGCTTTCTTT
TRBV6-6,.,14,.,TRBJ2-1,CVSSWLQGLNEQFF,TGTGTCAGCAGTTGGTTGCAGGGGCTCAATGAGCAGTTCTTC
TRBV13,.,11,.,TRBJ1-6,CASSLGQGLHF,TGTGCCAGCAGCTTAGGGCAGGGGCTCCACTTT
TRBV10-1,few,15,TRBD1,TRBJ1-1,CASSVPTGGRPEAFF,TGCGCCAGCAGTGTTCCGACAGGGGGGCGTCCTGAAGCTTTCTTT
TRBV29-1,.,15,.,TRBJ2-1,CSVARASEPGNEQFF,TGCAGCGTCGCCAGGGCTAGCGAGCCGGGAAATGAGCAGTTCTTC
TRBV3-1,.,18,.,TRBJ2-7,CASSLTLFPRLFPYEQYF,TGTGCCAGCAGCTTAACCCTTTTCCCTCGGCTCTTCCCCTACGAGCAGTACTTC
TRBV20-1,.,11,.,TRBJ2-1,CSASGSNEQFF,TGCAGTGCTAGTGGTTCCAATGAGCAGTTCTTC
TRBV7-9,.,15,.,TRBJ2-7,CASSPQGGFSYEQYF,TGTGCCAGCAGCCCCCAAGGGGGATTCTCCTACGAGCAGTACTTC
TRBV28,many,14,.,TRBJ2-6,CASSRNSGANVLTF,TGTGCCAGCAGTCGAAACTCTGGGGCCAACGTCCTGACTTTC
TRBV29-1,few,14,.,TRBJ2-1,CSVGVPGSYNEQFF,TGCAGCGTTGGGGTCCCGGGCTCCTACAATGAGCAGTTCTTC
TRBV6-5,.,14,.,TRBJ2-5,CASTPGQTEETQYF,TGTGCCAGCACCCCGGGGCAGACGGAAGAGACCCAGTACTTC
TRBV28,.,11,.,TRBJ2-1,CASHQGQAQFF,TGTGCCAGCCACCAGGGGCAGGCGCAGTTCTTC
TRBV20-1,few,17,.,TRBJ2-1,CSASDPTREGDNNEQFF,TGCAGTGCTAGTGACCCAACGAGGGAAGGTGACAACAATGAGCAGTTCTTC
TRBV3-1,.,11,.,TRBJ2-5,CASSRRQDKYF,TGTGCCAGCAGCCGAAGACAGGACAAGTACTTC
TRBV28,few,19,TRBD2,TRBJ2-1,CASSLWRRGGDSRNNEQFF,TGTGCCAGCAGTTTATGGAGGCGGGGGGGCGATTCGCGTAACAATGAGCAGTTCTTC
TRBV12-3/TRBV12-4,few,14,TRBD2,TRBJ2-7,CASSLSGRAYEQYF,TGTGCCAGCAGTCTTAGCGGGAGGGCCTACGAGCAGTACTTC
TRBV6-2/TRBV6-3,.,13,.,TRBJ1-5,CASSYEGDQPQHF,TGTGCCAGCAGTTACGAAGGAGACCAGCCCCAGCATTTT
TRBV7-9,few,15,.,TRBJ2-7,CASTRTADLTYERYF,TGTGCCAGCACCCGGACGGCAGACCTCACCTACGAGCGGTACTTC
TRBV4-1,few,18,.,TRBJ2-7,CASSQQHSYQLGSYEQCF,TGCGCCAGCAGCCAACAACACTCTTACCAGTTGGGATCCTACGAGCAGTGCTTC
TRBV15,few,14,TRBD1,TRBJ1-6,CATSGDRGNSPLHF,TGTGCCACCAGCGGAGACAGGGGCAATTCACCCCTCCACTTT
TRBV6-2/TRBV6-3,few,13,TRBD2,TRBJ2-1,CASKTGGRGEQFF,TGTGCCAGCAAAACGGGAGGGAGAGGTGAGCAGTTCTTC
TRBV4-2,few,17,TRBD2,TRBJ2-7,CASSQVASGGGTYEQYF,TGTGCCAGCAGCCAAGTTGCTAGCGGGGGGGGTACCTACGAGCAGTACTTC
TRBV6-5,.,13,.,TRBJ2-3,CASRFQGIDTQYF,TGTGCCAGCAGGTTCCAGGGTATCGATACGCAGTATTTT
TRBV18,few,17,TRBD2,TRBJ2-5,CASSPLRLAGGQETQYF,TGTGCCAGCTCACCTCTTCGACTAGCGGGAGGGCAAGAGACCCAGTACTTC
TRBV7-2,.,16,TRBD1,TRBJ2-7,CASSRTVGTGGNEQYF,TGTGCCAGCAGCCGAACGGTGGGGACAGGGGGCAACGAGCAGTACTTC
TRBV6-2/TRBV6-3,many,12,.,TRBJ2-1,CASSLLGGEQFF,TGTGCCAGCAGTTTACTTGGAGGTGAGCAGTTCTTC